The 30 T cell receptor beta chains given below trace back to one sample, sequenced in a study of CD4 T cells in relation to SARS-CoV-2 and coronaviruses. Sequenced by immunoSEQ multiplex PCR; TCRdb stores in-frame clones only, minus some. Seen here are some 43,000 clones, roughly 87% observed once, and the top ten hold 1.4%. Their target antigens are unknown. The sample was naive CD4+ T cells from PBMCs, cultured in vitro. Subset in this sample: naive CD4+ T cells isolated by negative enrichment. Receptors originate from an adult with COVID-19.

The chain links TRBV6-5 to TRBJ1-1; D is undetermined. V lost 7 bases and J 5 bases, leaving 20 bases between the germline ends. The CDR3 sequence is 15 residues long. Germline-derived CDR1 and CDR2 are MNHEY and SVGAGI. CDR3 coding DNA: TGTGCCAGCATCCCCCCAGGATCCTTGGGAACTGAAGCTTTCTTT. It yields the protein CASIPPGSLGTEAFF.

This rearrangement joins TRBV5-1 to TRBJ1-6; D call uncertain. The CDR3 contains 17 residues. The germline CDR1 and CDR2 sequences are SGHRS and YFSETQ. V dropped 4 bases and J dropped 0 bases, with 14 bases sitting between them. CDR3 loop: CASSPAGMSSYNSPLHF. The CDR3 DNA follows: TGCGCCAGCAGCCCGGCTGGCATGAGCTCCTATAATTCACCCCTCCACTTT.

Details on this clone: At one boundary the junction diverges from the germline segment, which might be a read error. The V and J genes are TRBV4-1 and TRBJ2-7, with D tentatively TRBD1 (5 bases). Germline V lookup: CDR1 MGHRA, CDR2 YSYEKL. The CDR3 has 12 amino acids. The CDR3 spells CASSPHGAGRIF. DNA for the CDR3: TGCGCCAGCAGCCCCCATGGGGCCGGCCGAATCTTC.

The chain has TRBV10-3 and TRBJ2-7; no clear D gene. The CDR3 spans 12 residues. With 3 bases removed from V and 5 bases from J, the gap between germline ends came to 8 bases. The germline gives CDR1 ENHRY, CDR2 SYGVKD. CDR3 residues: CAISERPHEQYF. The CDR3 DNA is TGTGCCATCAGTGAACGGCCCCACGAGCAGTACTTC.

This clone was picked up one time. V usage is TRBV30 and J usage is TRBJ1-6; 7 positions agree with TRBD1. J lost 9 bases, V lost 3 bases, and 8 bases had no gene match. CDR3 length: 14 residues. CDR1 and CDR2 (germline): GTSNPN, SVGIG (reference sequence). The CDR3 sequence: CAWSPGGAVSPLHF. CDR3 DNA sequence: TGTGCCTGGAGCCCAGGGGGGGCCGTTTCACCCCTCCACTTT.

The chain recombines TRBV29-1 with TRBJ2-7; D perhaps matches TRBD2 (5 bases). The V gene's germline CDR1 is SQVTM and CDR2 ANQGSEA. V was shortened by 7 bases and J by 3 bases, with 10 bases between the two germline ends. The CDR3 spans 11 residues. The CDR3, as DNA: TGCAGCGCCAAAGGACTCTACGAGCAGTACTTC. It codes for CSAKGLYEQYF.

The CDR3: CASSFITSGNLHNEQFF. The CDR3, as DNA: TGTGCCAGCAGTTTCATAACTAGCGGGAACCTCCACAATGAGCAGTTCTTC. The V gene is TRBV28, the J gene TRBJ2-1; 10 nucleotides match TRBD2. The CDR3 consists of 17 residues. Germline V gene data show CDR1 as MDHEN and CDR2 as SYDVKM. The V segment lost 3 bases and the J segment 5 bases; nucleotides outside the gene matches: 10.

The V call is TRBV28, the J call TRBJ2-1; D unclear. This CDR3 is 12 amino acids long. From germline, CDR1 is MDHEN and CDR2 SYDVKM. The V end lost 6 bases, the J end lost 10 bases, and 13 bases lay between the germline ends. The chain's CDR3 is CASSLRVGEQFF. The CDR3 DNA reads as TGTGCCAGCAGCCTAAGGGTTGGCGAGCAGTTCTTC.

The J gene is TRBJ2-7, the V gene TRBV19; 10 bases align to TRBD1. Trimming removed 6 bases from V and 6 bases from J; junction bases left unmatched: 5. CDR1 is LNHDA and CDR2 is SQIVND in the germline V gene (reference sequence). This CDR3 contains 13 residues. The CDR3 nucleotides read TGTGCCAGTAGCGGGGACAGGGGACGCGAGCAGTACTTC. Its translation: CASSGDRGREQYF.

The V and J genes are TRBV7-9 and TRBJ2-7; 13 nucleotides match TRBD2. This CDR3 contains 15 residues. The V gene's germline CDR1 is SEHNR and CDR2 FQNEAQ (reference sequence). V lost 5 bases to trimming and J lost 3 bases; unmatched junction nucleotides: 4. The CDR3 region has the DNA TGTGCCAGCAGCCGGACTAGCGGGAGTATCTACGAGCAGTACTTC. Translated, it gives CASSRTSGSIYEQYF.

The gene calls are TRBV30 and TRBJ1-2, with unresolved D. The V end was cut by 0 bases, the J end by 4 bases, with 9 bases between. The germline V gene has CDR1 GTSNPN and CDR2 SVGIG (reference sequence). There are 13 residues in the CDR3. CDR3 coding DNA: TGTGCCTGGAGTGTACAGCTCATCTATGGCTACACCTTC. Translating it yields CAWSVQLIYGYTF. The entire variable domain, with the rest obtained from reference TRBV30 and TRBJ1-2, is as follows: SQTIHQWPATLVQPVGSPLSLECTVEGTSNPNLYWYRQAAGRGLQLLFYSVGIGQISSEVPQNLSASRPQDRQFILSSKKLLLSDSGFYLCAWSVQLIYGYTFGSGTRLTVV.

The J gene is TRBJ1-4, the V gene TRBV28; perhaps TRBD1 as D (6 bases). Germline CDR1 is MDHEN and CDR2 is SYDVKM. The length of the CDR3 is 19 residues. Trimming removed 6 bases at V and 0 bases at J, with 23 bases between. CDR3 in DNA: TGTGCCAGCAGGATTCCGACAGGTGCGAGTGGGGCAACTAATGAAAAACTGTTTTTT. It translates to CASRIPTGASGATNEKLFF.

J is TRBJ2-7 and V is TRBV21-1; the table calls TRBD1, which could not be checked here. TRBV21-1 is noted as a pseudogene. This CDR3 has 14 residues. Here the CDR3 DNA reads TGTGCCAGCAGCCGGGACACGGATACCTACGAGCAGTACTTC. Its protein is CASSRDTDTYEQYF.

The DNA of the CDR3 is TGTGCCAGCAGTATGGGACAGCCCCAGCATTTT. Protein: CASSMGQPQHF. V usage is TRBV6-2 or TRBV6-3 and J usage is TRBJ1-5; no reliable D call. V was shortened by 5 bases and J by 7 bases, with 6 bases between the two germline ends. This CDR3 comprises 11 residues. Germline values: CDR1 MNHEY, CDR2 SVGEGT.

This chain joins TRBV2 and TRBJ2-7, with 10 bases that match TRBD2. Germline trimming cut 1 base from V and 2 bases from J; bases unmatched to any gene: 2. Germline CDR1 SNHLY, CDR2 FYNNEI. The CDR3 sequence is 15 residues long. The CDR3 DNA reads as TGTGCCAGCAGTGAAGGTCTAGCGGGGGCCTACGAGCAGTACTTC. It encodes CASSEGLAGAYEQYF.

V is TRBV15 and J is TRBJ2-3; 8 bases are a match to TRBD1. V gave up 1 base and J gave up 6 bases; unmatched junction bases: 12. CDR1 and CDR2 from the germline V gene are LNHNV and YYDKDF (reference sequence). There are 17 residues in the CDR3. CDR3 region: CATSRGNAGGAGDTQYF. CDR3 bases: TGTGCCACCAGCAGAGGAAACGCAGGGGGCGCAGGGGATACGCAGTATTTT. Full variable domain (missing parts from reference TRBV15 and TRBJ2-3): DAMVIQNPRYQVTQFGKPVTLSCSQTLNHNVMYWYQQKSSQAPKLLFHYYDKDFNNEADTPDNFQSRRPNTSFCFLDIRSPGLGDTAMYLCATSRGNAGGAGDTQYFGPGTRLTVL.

The V gene is TRBV12-3 or TRBV12-4, the J gene TRBJ1-6, with D possibly matching TRBD1 (5 bases). The CDR3 is 12 amino acids. Trimming removed 8 bases from V and 9 bases from J, with 11 bases in between. The CDR3 protein is CASCWGGSPLHF. As DNA, the CDR3 is TGTGCCAGCTGCTGGGGGGGTTCACCCCTCCACTTT.

This chain links TRBV27 with TRBJ2-7, with 10 bases fitting TRBD2. Germline V lookup: CDR1 MNHEY, CDR2 SMNVEV (reference sequence). Trimming cost V 5 bases and J 0 bases; bases outside gene matches: 4. There are 15 residues in the CDR3. CDR3 nucleotide sequence: TGTGCCAGCAGTCCTACTAGCGGGGCCTCCTACGAGCAGTACTTC. Its protein product is CASSPTSGASYEQYF.

As DNA, the CDR3 is TGTGCCAGCAGTAGGGACAGGGCTCAGCCCCAGCATTTT. Translating it yields CASSRDRAQPQHF. V usage is TRBV11-2 and J usage is TRBJ1-5; 9 bases line up with TRBD1. V was clipped by 6 bases and J by 6 bases; unmatched bases: 3. The CDR3 runs 13 residues. Germline lookup yields CDR1 SGHAT and CDR2 FQNNGV.

The chain joins TRBV4-1 to TRBJ2-3; the D is unclear. The CDR3 has 13 residues. Trimming cost V 6 bases and J 0 bases, with 7 bases left between them. CDR1 is MGHRA and CDR2 is YSYEKL in the germline V gene. Here the CDR3 DNA reads TGCGCCAGCAGACCAGTTAGCACAGATACGCAGTATTTT. Translation gives CASRPVSTDTQYF.

This chain uses TRBV5-1 with TRBJ2-1, with 12 bases matching TRBD2. Germline trimming cut 0 bases from V and 4 bases from J; bases unmatched to any gene: 2. The germline V gene encodes CDR1 SGHRS and CDR2 YFSETQ. The CDR3 spans 16 residues. CDR3 protein: CASSLGTSGGYNEQFF. CDR3 coding DNA: TGCGCCAGCAGCTTGGGTACTAGCGGGGGGTACAATGAGCAGTTCTTC.

A few counts support this clone. This chain uses TRBV5-4 with TRBJ2-2; D possibly corresponds to TRBD2 (5 bases). The CDR3 has 16 amino acids. Germline V gene lookup returns CDR1 SGHNT and CDR2 YYREEE (reference sequence). The V gene lost 2 bases and the J gene lost 4 bases, with 15 bases spanning the gap. CDR3 protein: CASSLSGGSGTGELFF. CDR3 coding DNA: TGTGCCAGCAGCTTAAGCGGTGGAAGCGGCACCGGGGAGCTGTTTTTT.

The V gene is TRBV29-1, the J gene TRBJ2-5; 8 bases map to TRBD1. The CDR3 runs 12 residues. V dropped 5 bases and J dropped 5; count of bases not matched to a gene: 4. Germline assignment: CDR1 SQVTM and CDR2 ANQGSEA. The CDR3, as DNA: TGCAGCGTTCCAGGGGGCGACGAGACCCAGTACTTC. Translated, it gives CSVPGGDETQYF.

J is TRBJ2-7 and V is TRBV6-5; D perhaps matches TRBD2 (5 bases). The germline V and J ends were trimmed by 11 bases and 2 bases, with 22 bases remaining between them. Germline CDR1 reads MNHEY; CDR2 reads SVGAGI. This CDR3 has 15 residues. CDR3 loop: CASSGRRVRAYEQYF. The CDR3 DNA reads as TGTGCCTCCTCCGGTCGGCGGGTCAGAGCCTACGAGCAGTACTTC.

The J gene is TRBJ2-5, the V gene TRBV19, with 11 positions matching TRBD2. V lost 6 bases to trimming and J lost 4 bases; unmatched junction nucleotides: 4. This CDR3 is built from 14 residues. The V gene's germline CDR1 is LNHDA and CDR2 SQIVND (reference sequence). The CDR3 loop is CASRDSGRGETQYF. As DNA, the CDR3 is TGTGCCAGTAGAGATAGCGGGAGGGGAGAGACCCAGTACTTC. The full variable domain, completed using reference TRBV19 and TRBJ2-5, is DGGITQSPKYLFRKEGQNVTLSCEQNLNHDAMYWYRQDPGQGLRLIYYSQIVNDFQKGDIAEGYSVSREKKESFPLTVTSAQKNPTAFYLCASRDSGRGETQYFGPGTRLLVL.

The chain combines TRBV15 with TRBJ1-1, with TRBD1 identical over 8 bases. From germline, CDR1 is LNHNV and CDR2 YYDKDF (reference sequence). The CDR3 runs to 14 residues. The ends lost 8 bases at V and 0 bases at J; junction bases unmatched: 5. The CDR3 nucleotides are TGTGCCACCTCGGACAGGGTCATGAACACTGAAGCTTTCTTT. This codes for CATSDRVMNTEAFF. The full variable domain, rest sourced from reference TRBV15 and TRBJ1-1, is DAMVIQNPRYQVTQFGKPVTLSCSQTLNHNVMYWYQQKSSQAPKLLFHYYDKDFNNEADTPDNFQSRRPNTSFCFLDIRSPGLGDTAMYLCATSDRVMNTEAFFGQGTRLTVV.

The J gene is TRBJ2-7, the V gene TRBV5-8, with 15 bases identical to TRBD2. Germline V gene lookup returns CDR1 SGHTS and CDR2 YDEGEE. The CDR3 loop spans 15 amino acids. Losses at the gene ends were 7 bases for V and 5 bases for J; bases not matched to a gene: 7. The CDR3, as DNA: TGTGCCAGCTGGACTAGCGGGAGGGCCCGACACGAGCAGTACTTC. It yields the protein CASWTSGRARHEQYF. Full variable domain (missing parts from reference TRBV5-8 and TRBJ2-7): EAGVTQSPTHLIKTRGQQATLRCSPISGHTSVYWYQQALGLGLQFLLWYDEGEERNRGNFPPRFSGRQFPNYSSELNVNALELEDSALYLCASWTSGRARHEQYFGPGTRLTVT.

This CDR3 is CASSSIRTGVFF. As DNA, the CDR3 is TGTGCCAGCAGCTCAATTCGGACAGGGGTGTTTTTT. The chain combines TRBV7-3 with TRBJ2-2; TRBD1 matches at 9 bases. The CDR3 spans 12 residues. After removal of 4 bases from V and 15 bases from J, the junction contained 6 bases not matched to a gene. Germline V gene data show CDR1 as SGHTA and CDR2 as FQGTGA.

The rearrangement links TRBV11-2 to TRBJ2-3; 9 bases are shared with TRBD2. V gave up 6 bases and J gave up 1 base; unmatched junction bases: 2. Germline V gene lookup returns CDR1 SGHAT and CDR2 FQNNGV. The CDR3 has 14 amino acids. The chain's CDR3 is CASRPSGGTDTQYF. CDR3 sequence (DNA): TGTGCCAGCAGACCTAGCGGGGGCACAGATACGCAGTATTTT.

The chain links TRBV5-8 to TRBJ2-1; a possible D gene is TRBD2 (6 bases). This CDR3 has 12 residues. CDR1 is SGHTS and CDR2 is YDEGEE in the germline V gene. V was shortened by 4 bases and J by 8 bases, with 10 bases between the two germline ends. The CDR3 is CASSPAGYEQFF. In DNA form, the CDR3 reads TGTGCCAGCAGCCCGGCGGGATATGAGCAGTTCTTC.